A single sample gave rise to the 4 T cell receptor beta chains below, sequenced in a study of control samples from healthy donors and cancer patients. The method was immunoSEQ multiplex PCR; TCRdb's version includes in-frame clones alone and lacks a portion of them. Altogether 130,000 or so clones are present, 88% being singletons, with the ten largest covering more than 2.5%. Specimen: blood. The source of these receptors is a man in his fifties or sixties in good health.

V is TRBV24-1 and J is TRBJ1-5; D gene unclear. Trimming took off 5 bases at V and 3 bases at J, with 10 bases between the two ends. Per the germline V gene, CDR1 is KGHDR and CDR2 is SFDVKD. The CDR3 is made up of 14 amino acids. As DNA, the CDR3 is TGTGCCACCAGTGGAGCAGGAGCCAATCAGCCCCAGCATTTT. Translating gives CATSGAGANQPQHF.

This chain joins TRBV15 and TRBJ2-5, with D unresolved. Trimming took 0 bases from V and 5 from J, leaving 13 bases between them. Germline V gives CDR1 LNHNV, CDR2 YYDKDF (reference sequence). The CDR3 is made up of 15 amino acids. CDR3 bases: TGTGCCACCAGCAGAGATTCTGGGTTTGGGGAGACCCAGTACTTC. Protein product: CATSRDSGFGETQYF.

The gene calls are TRBV6-5 and TRBJ2-3, with D perhaps TRBD1 or TRBD2 (5 bases each). V was pared by 6 bases and J by 6 bases, with 19 bases between. The CDR3 loop spans 15 amino acids. Germline V gene lookup returns CDR1 MNHEY and CDR2 SVGAGI. The CDR3 spells CASRRRDEFRDTQYF. The CDR3, as DNA: TGTGCCAGCAGACGCCGGGACGAGTTTAGGGATACGCAGTATTTT.

The rearrangement uses TRBV21-1 and TRBJ2-2; the table names TRBD2, a call not compared with the DNA. TRBV21-1 is recorded as a pseudogene. The length of the CDR3 is 19 residues. This CDR3 reads CASRGWKRGAGCGTGELFF. The CDR3, as DNA: TGTGCCTCTAGAGGGTGGAAGCGGGGGGCCGGTTGTGGCACCGGGGAGCTGTTTTTT.